What follows are 14 T cell receptor beta chains derived from one specimen sequenced in a study of tumor-infiltrating lymphocytes in oesophageal squamous cell carcinoma. TCRdb passed the PCR reads through MiXCR, listing each CDR3 protein once. The sample has roughly 17,000 distinct CDR3 sequences, about 50% seen once. The specimen was esophageal tumor tissue. Source of these receptors: a male donor with esophageal squamous cell carcinoma.

This chain links TRBV6-7 with TRBJ2-2, with D unresolved. TRBV6-7 is designated an ORF whose function remains uncertain. This CDR3 has 16 amino acids. The V end lost 1 base, the J end lost 4 bases, and 13 bases lay between the germline ends. CDR3 sequence (DNA): TGTGCCAGCAGTTACTTCACCCCAAGGAGCACCGGGGAGCTGTTTTTT. Translated: CASSYFTPRSTGELFF.

A remark on this clonotype: The conserved phenylalanine or tryptophan is not found at the CDR3 terminus, so this likely reflects a read error. The DNA is omitted, as the CDR3 cannot be located on it reliably, and the CDR3 follows TCRdb's listing. The rearrangement links TRBV7-3 to TRBJ2-6; the table's D call, TRBD2, was not checked against the DNA. Inclusive of both ends, the CDR3 amounts to 18 amino acids. Per the germline V gene, CDR1 is SGHTA and CDR2 is FQGTGA. This CDR3 is CASSAPTSGRSYEQYFGN.

V and J are TRBV7-2 and TRBJ1-2; no clear D. Trimming removed 7 bases from V and 5 bases from J, with 14 bases in between. CDR3 size: 13 residues. The V gene's germline CDR1 is SGHTA and CDR2 FQGNSA. The CDR3 DNA sequence: TGTGCCAGCACCCCGGAAGCCCTTTATGGCTACACCTTC. As protein: CASTPEALYGYTF.

This clonotype has only one observation. J is TRBJ2-7 and V is TRBV11-1, with D uncertain. V lost 1 base and J 1 base, leaving 11 bases between the germline ends. Germline V gives CDR1 SGHAT, CDR2 FQDESV (reference sequence). The CDR3 covers 15 residues. CDR3 loop: CASSLDSERSYEQYF. The CDR3 nucleotides read TGTGCCAGCAGCTTAGACAGCGAGAGGTCCTACGAGCAGTACTTC. The whole variable domain, remainder taken from reference TRBV11-1 and TRBJ2-7, is EAEVAQSPRYKITEKSQAVAFWCDPISGHATLYWYRQILGQGPELLVQFQDESVVDDSQLPKDRFSAERLKGVDSTLKIQPAELGDSAMYLCASSLDSERSYEQYFGPGTRLTVT.

The chain links TRBV11-2 to TRBJ2-7; D perhaps matches TRBD2 (6 bases). Trimming took off 5 bases at V and 0 bases at J, with 14 bases between the two ends. CDR1 and CDR2 (germline): SGHAT, FQNNGV. CDR3 length: 15 residues. CDR3 in amino acids: CASSPVAASSYEQYF. Written as DNA, the CDR3 is TGTGCCAGCAGCCCTGTAGCGGCAAGCTCCTACGAGCAGTACTTC. The full variable domain, rest sourced from reference TRBV11-2 and TRBJ2-7, is EAGVAQSPRYKIIEKRQSVAFWCNPISGHATLYWYQQILGQGPKLLIQFQNNGVVDDSQLPKDRFSAERLKGVDSTLKIQPAKLEDSAVYLCASSPVAASSYEQYFGPGTRLTVT.

The table lists this clonotype with many counts. Its ends do not fully match the called genes, so a read error is possible. The chain joins TRBV5-1 to TRBJ2-7, with 9 bases fitting TRBD1. Per germline, CDR1 SGHRS and CDR2 YFSETQ. CDR3 length: 13 amino acids. In DNA, the CDR3 is TGTGCCAGCAGCCGGGACAGGGTTGGCGAGCAGTACTTC. The encoded protein is CASSRDRVGEQYF.

Concerning this clonotype itself: No conserved phenylalanine or tryptophan is present at the end of the CDR3, so a read error is the likely explanation. The DNA is omitted, as the CDR3 cannot be located on it reliably, and the CDR3 follows TCRdb's listing. The V gene is TRBV7-2, the J gene TRBJ2-4; the table's TRBD2 call for D was not verified on the DNA. From germline, CDR1 is SGHTA and CDR2 FQGNSA. The length of the CDR3 is 10 amino acids, counting both ends. The CDR3: CASSLAQRGA.

This rearrangement joins TRBV6-2 or TRBV6-3 to TRBJ2-5; tentatively, D is TRBD2 (6 bases). CDR1 and CDR2 (germline): MNHEY, SVGEGT. The CDR3 loop spans 13 amino acids. V lost 6 bases to trimming and J lost 11 bases, with 19 bases between them. CDR3: CASRYGSTGEQYF. CDR3 nucleotides: TGTGCCAGCAGGTATGGCTCGACGGGAGAGCAGTACTTC.

The rearrangement uses TRBV7-6 and TRBJ1-3, with D possibly matching TRBD1 (5 bases). The germline V and J ends were trimmed by 2 bases and 5 bases, with 16 bases remaining between them. This CDR3 is built from 16 residues. CDR1 SGHVS and CDR2 FNYEAQ come from the germline V gene. This CDR3 reads CASSLSGGAVRNTIYF. The CDR3 bases are TGTGCCAGCAGCTTATCAGGAGGGGCGGTTCGAAACACCATATATTTT.

This clonotype is medium-sized within its sample. This rearrangement joins TRBV7-2 to TRBJ2-7; D unclear. The CDR3 has 12 amino acids. Trimming pared 4 bases from V and 3 bases from J, leaving 7 bases between. Germline assignment: CDR1 SGHTA and CDR2 FQGNSA. The CDR3 region is CASSSMIYEQYF. In DNA, the CDR3 is TGTGCCAGCAGCTCGATGATCTACGAGCAGTACTTC.

This clonotype appeared a single time. This chain links TRBV7-3 with TRBJ2-1, with 7 positions matching TRBD2. Per germline, CDR1 SGHTA and CDR2 FQGTGA. This CDR3 spans 13 amino acids. The junction had 3 bases not matched to a gene; V was cut back by 5 bases and J by 5 bases. This CDR3 reads CASSIGTNNEQFF. As DNA, the CDR3 is TGTGCCAGCAGCATCGGGACTAACAATGAGCAGTTCTTC.

The CDR3 sequence is CASSLVGVITDTQYF. As DNA, the CDR3 is TGTGCCAGCAGCTTAGTCGGCGTGATCACAGATACGCAGTATTTT. The V call is TRBV7-2, the J call TRBJ2-3; D gene ambiguous. Germline values: CDR1 SGHTA, CDR2 FQGNSA. There are 15 residues in the CDR3. V gave up 1 base and J gave up 2 bases, with 10 bases separating them.

This sequence joins TRBV11-2 and TRBJ2-3; D possibly corresponds to TRBD2 (5 bases). The DNA end favors TRBJ2-7, so the J call may be wrong. Per germline, CDR1 SGHAT and CDR2 FQNNGV. The CDR3 is 14 residues long. In DNA form, the CDR3 reads TGTGCCAGCAGCTTATCCCGGGACTCCTACGAGCAGTACTTC. It codes for CASSLSRDSYEQYF.

By share, this clonotype counts as medium-sized. The genes are TRBV5-8 and TRBJ2-7, with a weak D call TRBD2 (5 bases). Germline loops: CDR1 SGHTS, CDR2 YDEGEE. There are 17 residues in the CDR3. Trimming removed 4 bases from V and 4 bases from J, with 24 bases in between. The CDR3 loop is CASSLGEPFLRGYEQYF. The DNA for the CDR3 is TGTGCCAGCAGCCTTGGGGAGCCATTTCTCAGAGGTTACGAGCAGTACTTC.